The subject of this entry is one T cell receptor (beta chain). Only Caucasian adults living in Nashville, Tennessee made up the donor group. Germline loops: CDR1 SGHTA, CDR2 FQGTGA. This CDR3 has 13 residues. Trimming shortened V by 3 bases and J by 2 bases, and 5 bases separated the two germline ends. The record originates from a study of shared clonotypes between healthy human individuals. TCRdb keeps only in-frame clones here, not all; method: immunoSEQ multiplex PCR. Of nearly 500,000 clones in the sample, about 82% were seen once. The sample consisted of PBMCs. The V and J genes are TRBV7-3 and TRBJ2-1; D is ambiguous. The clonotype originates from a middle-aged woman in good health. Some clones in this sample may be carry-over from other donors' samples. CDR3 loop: CASSLGTYNEQFF. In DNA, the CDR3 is TGTGCCAGCAGCTTGGGGACCTACAATGAGCAGTTCTTC.